The following is a T cell receptor beta chain sequence with its context. As yet, its antigen is unknown. Germline values: CDR1 SGHRS, CDR2 YFSETQ. V gave up 4 bases and J gave up 3 bases; unmatched junction bases: 4. The length of the CDR3 is 14 residues. Data came from immunoSEQ multiplex PCR; TCRdb stores just in-frame clones and leaves some out. The sample shows more than 140,000 clones, approximately 77% of them seen only once. The source of the sample is a study of cytotoxic CD8 clonotypes in ibrutinib-treated CLL. Overall study results and limits: Samples from sustained-remission and progressing patients were taken at different times.

The rearrangement joins TRBV5-1 to TRBJ2-7; 10 bases are shared with TRBD1. Material: PBMCs, obtained after 12 months of ibrutinib treatment. This clonotype originated in a human donor with chronic lymphocytic leukemia. CDR3 coding DNA: TGCGCCAGCAGCGGCCGGACAGGGGGCTACGAGCAGTACTTC. Translation gives CASSGRTGGYEQYF.